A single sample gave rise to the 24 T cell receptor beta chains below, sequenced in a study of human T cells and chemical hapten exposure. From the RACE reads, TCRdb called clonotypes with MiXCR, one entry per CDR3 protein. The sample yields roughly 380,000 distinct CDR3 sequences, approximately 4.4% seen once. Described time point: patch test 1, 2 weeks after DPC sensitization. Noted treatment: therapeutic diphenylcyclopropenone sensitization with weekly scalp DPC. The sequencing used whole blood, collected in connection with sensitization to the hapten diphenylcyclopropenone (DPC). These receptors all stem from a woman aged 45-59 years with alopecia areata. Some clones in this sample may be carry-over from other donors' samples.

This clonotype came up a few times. The CDR3: CASSRDFSLGNEQFF. The CDR3 nucleotides are TGTGCCAGCAGTAGGGACTTCTCCCTAGGGAATGAGCAGTTCTTC. The V call is TRBV7-2, the J call TRBJ2-1, with a tentative D call TRBD2 (6 bases). The CDR3 covers 15 residues. The germline V gene encodes CDR1 SGHTA and CDR2 FQGNSA. Trimming pared 6 bases from V and 7 bases from J, leaving 19 bases between.

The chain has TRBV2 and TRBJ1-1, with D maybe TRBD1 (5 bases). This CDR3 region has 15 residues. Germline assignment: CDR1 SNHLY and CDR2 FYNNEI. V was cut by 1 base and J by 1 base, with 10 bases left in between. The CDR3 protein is CASSEGGRRNTEAFF. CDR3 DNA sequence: TGTGCCAGCAGTGAAGGGGGGAGGAGGAACACTGAAGCTTTCTTT.

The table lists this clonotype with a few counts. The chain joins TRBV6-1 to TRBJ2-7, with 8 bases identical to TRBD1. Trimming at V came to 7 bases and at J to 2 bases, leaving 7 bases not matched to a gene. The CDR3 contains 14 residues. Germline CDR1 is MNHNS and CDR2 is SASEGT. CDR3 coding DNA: TGTGCCAGCAACTCCGGGACAGGAGCCTACGAGCAGTACTTC. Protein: CASNSGTGAYEQYF.

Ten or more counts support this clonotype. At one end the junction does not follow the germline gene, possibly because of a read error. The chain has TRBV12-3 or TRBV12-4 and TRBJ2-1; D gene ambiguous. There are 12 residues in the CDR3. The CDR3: CASSLGRNEQFF. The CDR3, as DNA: TGTGCCAGCAGCTTAGGACGGAATGAGCAGTTCTTC.

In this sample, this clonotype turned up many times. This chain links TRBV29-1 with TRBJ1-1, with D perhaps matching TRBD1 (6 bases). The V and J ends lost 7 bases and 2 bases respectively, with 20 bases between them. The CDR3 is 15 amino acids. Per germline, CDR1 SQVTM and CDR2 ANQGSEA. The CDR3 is CSGHLSQGVNTEAFF. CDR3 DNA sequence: TGCAGCGGCCATCTATCACAGGGTGTTAACACTGAAGCTTTCTTT.

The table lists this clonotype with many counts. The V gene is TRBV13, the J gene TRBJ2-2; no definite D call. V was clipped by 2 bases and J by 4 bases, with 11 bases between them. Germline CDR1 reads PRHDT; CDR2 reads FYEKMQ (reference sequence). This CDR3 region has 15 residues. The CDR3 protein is CASSLSGYRTGELFF. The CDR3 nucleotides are TGTGCCAGCAGCTTATCCGGGTATCGCACCGGGGAGCTGTTTTTT.

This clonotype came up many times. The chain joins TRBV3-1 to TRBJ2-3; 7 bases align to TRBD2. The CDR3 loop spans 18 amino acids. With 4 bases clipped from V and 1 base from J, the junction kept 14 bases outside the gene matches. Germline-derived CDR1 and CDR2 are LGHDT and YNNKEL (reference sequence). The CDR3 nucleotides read TGTGCCAGCAGCCGCGGCCCCCGAGCGGGACGGCGCACAGATACGCAGTATTTT. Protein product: CASSRGPRAGRRTDTQYF.

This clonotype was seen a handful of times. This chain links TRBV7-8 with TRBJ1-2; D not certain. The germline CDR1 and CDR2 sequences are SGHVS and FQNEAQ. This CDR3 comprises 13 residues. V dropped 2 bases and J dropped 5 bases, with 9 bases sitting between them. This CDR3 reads CASSLLSGYGYTF. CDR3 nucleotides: TGTGCCAGCAGCTTATTATCGGGGTATGGCTACACCTTC.

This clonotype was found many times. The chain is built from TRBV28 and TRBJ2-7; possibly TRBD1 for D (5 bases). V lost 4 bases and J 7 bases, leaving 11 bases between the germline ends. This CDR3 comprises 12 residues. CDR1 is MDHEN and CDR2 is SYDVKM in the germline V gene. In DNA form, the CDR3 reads TGTGCCAGCAGTTCTGCCTGGACAGAGCAGTACTTC. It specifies CASSSAWTEQYF. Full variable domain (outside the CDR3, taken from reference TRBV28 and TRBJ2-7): DVKVTQSSRYLVKRTGEKVFLECVQDMDHENMFWYRQDPGLGLRLIYFSYDVKMKEKGDIPEGYSVSREKKERFSLILESASTNQTSMYLCASSSAWTEQYFGPGTRLTVT.

This CDR3 is CATRPGLAGENSYNEQFF. CDR3 in DNA: TGTGCCACCCGCCCCGGACTAGCGGGAGAGAACTCCTACAATGAGCAGTTCTTC. The J gene is TRBJ2-1, the V gene TRBV12-3 or TRBV12-4, with TRBD2 identical over 13 bases. Trimming removed 10 bases from V and 0 bases from J; junction bases left unmatched: 12. CDR3 length equals 18 residues.

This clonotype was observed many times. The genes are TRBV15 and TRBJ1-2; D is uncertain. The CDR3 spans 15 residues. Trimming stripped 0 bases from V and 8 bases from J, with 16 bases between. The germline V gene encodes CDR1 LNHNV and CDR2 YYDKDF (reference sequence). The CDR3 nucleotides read TGTGCCACCAGCAGAGAATGGGTTTTAGGGAGCGGCTACACCTTC. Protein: CATSREWVLGSGYTF.

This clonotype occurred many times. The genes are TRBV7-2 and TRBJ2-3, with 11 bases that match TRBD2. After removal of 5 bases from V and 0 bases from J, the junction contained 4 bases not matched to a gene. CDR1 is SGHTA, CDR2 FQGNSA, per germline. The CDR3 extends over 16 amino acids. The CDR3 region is CASSEGLAVSTDTQYF. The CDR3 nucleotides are TGTGCCAGCAGCGAGGGACTAGCGGTTAGCACAGATACGCAGTATTTT.

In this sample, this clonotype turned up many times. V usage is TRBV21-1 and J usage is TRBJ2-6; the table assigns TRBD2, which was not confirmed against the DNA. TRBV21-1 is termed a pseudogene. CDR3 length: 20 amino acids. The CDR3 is CASSKGVIAGDLSGANVLTF. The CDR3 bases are TGTGCCAGCAGCAAAGGTGTAATAGCGGGAGATCTATCTGGGGCCAACGTCCTGACTTTC.

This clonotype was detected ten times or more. The CDR3 is CASSSFEKLFF. In nucleotides, the CDR3 is TGTGCCAGCAGTTCGTTTGAAAAACTGTTTTTT. The chain couples TRBV6-2 or TRBV6-3 to TRBJ1-4; D is undetermined. V lost 4 bases and J lost 7, with 4 bases in between. This CDR3 is built from 11 residues. CDR1 is MNHEY, CDR2 SVGEGT, per germline.

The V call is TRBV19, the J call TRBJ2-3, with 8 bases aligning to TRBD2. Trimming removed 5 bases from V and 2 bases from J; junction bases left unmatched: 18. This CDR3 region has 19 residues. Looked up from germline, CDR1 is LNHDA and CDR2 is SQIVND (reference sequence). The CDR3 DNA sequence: TGTGCCAGTAGTTCTCGAGCGGGAGAGGGGTCACAGGCCACAGATACGCAGTATTTT. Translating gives CASSSRAGEGSQATDTQYF.

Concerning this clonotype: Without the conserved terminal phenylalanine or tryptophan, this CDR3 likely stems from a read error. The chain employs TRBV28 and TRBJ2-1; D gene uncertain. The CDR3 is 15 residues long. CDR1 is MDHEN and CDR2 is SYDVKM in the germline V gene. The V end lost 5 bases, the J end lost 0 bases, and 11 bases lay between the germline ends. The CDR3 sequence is CASSPLRSSYNEQFL. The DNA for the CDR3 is TGTGCCAGCAGTCCACTTAGAAGCTCCTACAATGAGCAGTTCCTC.

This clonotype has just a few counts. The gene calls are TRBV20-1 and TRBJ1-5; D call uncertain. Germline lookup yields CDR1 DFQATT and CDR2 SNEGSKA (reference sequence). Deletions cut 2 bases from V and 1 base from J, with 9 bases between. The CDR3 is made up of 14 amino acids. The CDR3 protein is CSARKGTSNQPQHF. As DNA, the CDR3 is TGCAGTGCTAGAAAGGGAACAAGCAATCAGCCCCAGCATTTT.

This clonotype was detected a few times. The DNA for the CDR3 is TGTGCCAGCAACCTAGCGCGGGAGAGGGACAATGAGCAGTTCTTC. Translated, it gives CASNLARERDNEQFF. The V gene is TRBV12-3 or TRBV12-4, the J gene TRBJ2-1, with 7 bases identical to TRBD2. The CDR3 contains 15 residues. V was clipped by 7 bases and J by 5 bases; unmatched bases: 11.

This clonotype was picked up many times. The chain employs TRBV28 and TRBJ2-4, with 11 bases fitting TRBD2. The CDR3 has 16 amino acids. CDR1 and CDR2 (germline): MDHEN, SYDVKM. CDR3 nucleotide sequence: TGTGCTACCCTAGCGGGAGGAGTAGGAGCCAAAAACATTCAGTACTTC. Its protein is CATLAGGVGAKNIQYF. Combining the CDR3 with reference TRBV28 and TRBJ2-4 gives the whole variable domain DVKVTQSSRYLVKRTGEKVFLECVQDMDHENMFWYRQDPGLGLRLIYFSYDVKMKEKGDIPEGYSVSREKKERFSLILESASTNQTSMYLCATLAGGVGAKNIQYFGAGTRLSVL.

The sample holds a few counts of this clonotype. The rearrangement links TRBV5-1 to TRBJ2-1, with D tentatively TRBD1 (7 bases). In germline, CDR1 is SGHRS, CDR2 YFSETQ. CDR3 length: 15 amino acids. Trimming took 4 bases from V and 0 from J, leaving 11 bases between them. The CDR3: CASSLRDSSYNEQFF. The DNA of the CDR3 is TGCGCCAGCAGCCTGCGGGACAGCTCCTACAATGAGCAGTTCTTC.

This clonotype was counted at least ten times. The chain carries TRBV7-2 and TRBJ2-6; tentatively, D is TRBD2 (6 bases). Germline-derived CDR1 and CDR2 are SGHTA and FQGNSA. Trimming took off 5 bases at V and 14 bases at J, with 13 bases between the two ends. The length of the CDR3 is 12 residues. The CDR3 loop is CASSPRDSFLTF. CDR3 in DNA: TGTGCCAGCAGCCCCCGGGACTCATTCCTGACTTTC.

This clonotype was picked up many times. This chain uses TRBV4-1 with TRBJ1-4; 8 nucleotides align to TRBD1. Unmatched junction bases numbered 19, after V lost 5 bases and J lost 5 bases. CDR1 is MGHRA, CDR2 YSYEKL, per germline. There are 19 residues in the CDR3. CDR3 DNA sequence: TGCGCCAGCAGCTTCCCCCGGGACAGGCTTTCGGGAATAAATGAAAAACTGTTTTTT. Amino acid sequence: CASSFPRDRLSGINEKLFF.

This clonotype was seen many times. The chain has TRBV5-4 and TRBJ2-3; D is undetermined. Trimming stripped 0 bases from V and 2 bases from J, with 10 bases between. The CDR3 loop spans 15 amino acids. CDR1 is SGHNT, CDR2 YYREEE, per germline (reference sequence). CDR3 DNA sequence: TGTGCCAGCAGCTTGGTTCCCCCATACACAGATACGCAGTATTTT. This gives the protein CASSLVPPYTDTQYF.

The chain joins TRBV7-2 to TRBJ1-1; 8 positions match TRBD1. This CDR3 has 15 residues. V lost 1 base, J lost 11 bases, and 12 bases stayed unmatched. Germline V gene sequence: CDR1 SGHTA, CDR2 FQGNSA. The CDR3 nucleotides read TGTGCCAGCAGCTTAGGTGGGGCAGGGGGCCTGCCGGCTTTCTTT. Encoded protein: CASSLGGAGGLPAFF.